This T cell receptor (beta chain) was recorded in a study of blood T cells in healthy people across ages. Study findings and constraints: Nothing was known about donor CMV status, and this possibly confounded expanded clonotype changes.

A second PCR, run for about 7 to 11 cycles, used a sample-barcoded 5' primer plus a J-beta primer mix. Each cDNA molecule was tagged by a template-switch adaptor with 12 random nucleotides. TCRdb used MiXCR to reprocess the 5' RACE reads, holding one entry per CDR3 protein. The repertoire has about 640,000 distinct CDR3 sequences, about 30% of them found once; the top ten carry around 14%. With respect to this clonotype: Its antigen is not identified.

Collection of 8.5 to 10 milliliters of peripheral blood was performed for each donor. The total RNA that was extracted per sample amounted to at least 6 micrograms. Trimming removed 3 bases at V and 3 bases at J, with 12 bases between. The CDR3 totals 15 residues. CDR1 and CDR2 (germline): KGHSH, LQKENI. The chain carries TRBV18 and TRBJ1-5; D remains unclear. Specimen: blood. This receptor was identified in a woman older than 75 in good health. CDR3 sequence: CASSPVREYNQPQHF. The CDR3 region has the DNA TGTGCCAGCTCACCGGTACGTGAGTACAATCAGCCCCAGCATTTT.